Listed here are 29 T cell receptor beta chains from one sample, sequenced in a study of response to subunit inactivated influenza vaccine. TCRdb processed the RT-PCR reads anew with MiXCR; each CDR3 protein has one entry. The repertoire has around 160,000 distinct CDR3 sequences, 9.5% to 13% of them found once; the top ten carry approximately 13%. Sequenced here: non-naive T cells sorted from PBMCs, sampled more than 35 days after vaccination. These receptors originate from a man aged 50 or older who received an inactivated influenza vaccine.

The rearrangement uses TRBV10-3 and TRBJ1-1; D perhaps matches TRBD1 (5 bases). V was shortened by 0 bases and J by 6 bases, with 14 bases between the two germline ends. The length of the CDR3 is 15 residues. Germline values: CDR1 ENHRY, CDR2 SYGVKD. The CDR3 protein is CAISESIGLGAEAFF. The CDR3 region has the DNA TGTGCCATCAGTGAGTCTATTGGGCTGGGGGCTGAAGCTTTCTTT.

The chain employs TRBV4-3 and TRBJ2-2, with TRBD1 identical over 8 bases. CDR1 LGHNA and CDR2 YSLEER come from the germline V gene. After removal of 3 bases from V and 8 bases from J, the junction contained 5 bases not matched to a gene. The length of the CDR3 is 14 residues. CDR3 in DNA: TGCGCCAGCAGCCACGACAGGGGCCCGGGGGAGCTGTTTTTT. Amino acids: CASSHDRGPGELFF.

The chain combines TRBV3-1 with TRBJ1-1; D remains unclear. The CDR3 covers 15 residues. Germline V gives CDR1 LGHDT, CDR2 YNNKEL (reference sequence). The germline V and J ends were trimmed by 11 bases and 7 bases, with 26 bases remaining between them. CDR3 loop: CASCQEMVSGNEAFF. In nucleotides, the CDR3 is TGTGCCTCCTGCCAAGAAATGGTGAGCGGCAATGAAGCTTTCTTT.

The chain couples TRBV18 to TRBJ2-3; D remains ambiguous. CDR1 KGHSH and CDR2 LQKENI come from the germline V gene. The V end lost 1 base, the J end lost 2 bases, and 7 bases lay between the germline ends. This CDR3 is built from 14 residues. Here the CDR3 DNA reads TGTGCCAGCTCACCACGACGCACCACAGATACGCAGTATTTT. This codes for CASSPRRTTDTQYF.

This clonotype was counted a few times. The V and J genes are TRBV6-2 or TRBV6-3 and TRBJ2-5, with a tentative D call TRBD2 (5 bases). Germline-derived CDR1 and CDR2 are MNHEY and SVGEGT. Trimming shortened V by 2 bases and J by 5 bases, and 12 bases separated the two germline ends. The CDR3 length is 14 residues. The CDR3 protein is CASSYGERVETQYF. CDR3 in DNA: TGTGCCAGCAGTTACGGGGAGAGGGTCGAGACCCAGTACTTC.

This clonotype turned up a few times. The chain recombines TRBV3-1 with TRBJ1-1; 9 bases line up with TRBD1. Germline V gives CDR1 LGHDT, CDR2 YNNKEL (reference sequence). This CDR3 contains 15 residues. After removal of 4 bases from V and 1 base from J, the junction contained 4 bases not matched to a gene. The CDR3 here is CASSPRGQGNTEAFF. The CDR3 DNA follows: TGTGCCAGCAGCCCTAGGGGACAGGGGAACACTGAAGCTTTCTTT.

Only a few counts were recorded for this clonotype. CDR3 amino acids: CSVTDRGSGYTF. CDR3 DNA: TGCAGCGTGACCGACAGGGGAAGTGGCTACACCTTC. The J gene is TRBJ1-2, the V gene TRBV29-1; 8 nucleotides line up with TRBD1. This CDR3 has 12 amino acids. The germline V gene encodes CDR1 SQVTM and CDR2 ANQGSEA. The J segment lost 7 bases and the V segment lost 6 bases, leaving 7 bases of the junction unmatched. Full variable domain (missing parts from reference TRBV29-1 and TRBJ1-2): SAVISQKPSRDICQRGTSLTIQCQVDSQVTMMFWYRQQPGQSLTLIATANQGSEATYESGFVIDKFPISRPNLTFSTLTVSNMSPEDSSIYLCSVTDRGSGYTFGSGTRLTVV.

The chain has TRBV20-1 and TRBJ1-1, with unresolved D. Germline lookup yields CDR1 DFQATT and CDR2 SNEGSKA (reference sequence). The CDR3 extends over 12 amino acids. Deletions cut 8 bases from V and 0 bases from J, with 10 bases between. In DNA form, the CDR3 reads TGCAGTCACAGCCGCATGAACACTGAAGCTTTCTTT. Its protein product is CSHSRMNTEAFF.

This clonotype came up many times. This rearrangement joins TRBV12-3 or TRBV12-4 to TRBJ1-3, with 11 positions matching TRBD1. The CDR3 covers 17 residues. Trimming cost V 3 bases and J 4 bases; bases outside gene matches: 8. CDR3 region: CASSFGTGGLAGNTIYF. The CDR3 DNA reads TGTGCCAGCAGTTTCGGGACAGGGGGGCTGGCCGGAAACACCATATATTTT.

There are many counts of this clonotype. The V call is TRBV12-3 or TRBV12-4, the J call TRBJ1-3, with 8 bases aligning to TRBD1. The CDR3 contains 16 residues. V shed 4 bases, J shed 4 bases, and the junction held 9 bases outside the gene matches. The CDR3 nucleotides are TGTGCCAGCAGTTCCCAGGACAGGGTGACCGGAAACACCATATATTTT. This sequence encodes CASSSQDRVTGNTIYF.

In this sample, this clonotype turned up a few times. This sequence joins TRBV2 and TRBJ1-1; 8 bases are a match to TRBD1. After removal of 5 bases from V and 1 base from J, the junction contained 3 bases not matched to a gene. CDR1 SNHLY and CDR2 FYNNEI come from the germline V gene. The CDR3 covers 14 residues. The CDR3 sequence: CASSQDRGNTEAFF. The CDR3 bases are TGTGCCAGCAGTCAAGACAGGGGGAACACTGAAGCTTTCTTT.

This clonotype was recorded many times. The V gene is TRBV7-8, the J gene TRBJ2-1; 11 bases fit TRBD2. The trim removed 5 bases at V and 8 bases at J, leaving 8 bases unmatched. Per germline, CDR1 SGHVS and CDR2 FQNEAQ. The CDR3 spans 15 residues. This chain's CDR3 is CASSILAGAFHEQFF. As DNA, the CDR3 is TGTGCCAGCAGCATACTAGCGGGGGCCTTCCATGAGCAGTTCTTC.

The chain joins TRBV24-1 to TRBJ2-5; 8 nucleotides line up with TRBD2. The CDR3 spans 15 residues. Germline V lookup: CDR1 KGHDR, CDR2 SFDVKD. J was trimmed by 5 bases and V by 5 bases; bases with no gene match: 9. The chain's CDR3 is CATSGPSRGGETQYF. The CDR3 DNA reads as TGTGCCACCAGTGGGCCCTCCCGCGGGGGGGAGACCCAGTACTTC.

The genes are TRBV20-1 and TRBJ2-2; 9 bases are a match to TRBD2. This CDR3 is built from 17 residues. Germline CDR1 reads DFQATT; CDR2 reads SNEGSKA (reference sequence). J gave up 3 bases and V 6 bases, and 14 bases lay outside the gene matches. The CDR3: CSAMQTTGTSYTGELFF. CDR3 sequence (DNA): TGCAGTGCCATGCAAACTACCGGGACTAGCTACACCGGGGAGCTGTTTTTT.

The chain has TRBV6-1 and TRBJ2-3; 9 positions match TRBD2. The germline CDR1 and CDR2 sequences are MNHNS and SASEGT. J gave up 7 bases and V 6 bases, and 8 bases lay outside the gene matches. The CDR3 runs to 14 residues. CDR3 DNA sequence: TGTGCCAGCAGGCCCTCGCGGGGGGGATATACGCAGTATTTT. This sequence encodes CASRPSRGGYTQYF.

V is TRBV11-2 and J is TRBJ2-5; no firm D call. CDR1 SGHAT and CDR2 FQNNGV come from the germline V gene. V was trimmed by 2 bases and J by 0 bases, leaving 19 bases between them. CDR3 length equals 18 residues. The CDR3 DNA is TGTGCCAGCAGCTTATGGGGAAGTGGCAGCACCGACCAAGAGACCCAGTACTTC. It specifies CASSLWGSGSTDQETQYF.

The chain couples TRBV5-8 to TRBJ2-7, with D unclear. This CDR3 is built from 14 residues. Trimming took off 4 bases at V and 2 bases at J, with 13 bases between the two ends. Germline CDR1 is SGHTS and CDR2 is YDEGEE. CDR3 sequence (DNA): TGTGCCAGCAGCCCACGGACGGTACCCTACGAGCAGTACTTC. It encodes CASSPRTVPYEQYF.

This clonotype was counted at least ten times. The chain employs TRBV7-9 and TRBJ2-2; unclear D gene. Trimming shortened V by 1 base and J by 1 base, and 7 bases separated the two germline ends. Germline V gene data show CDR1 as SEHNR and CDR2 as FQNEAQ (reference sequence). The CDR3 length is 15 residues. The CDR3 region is CASSLGSGNTGELFF. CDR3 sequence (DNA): TGTGCCAGCAGCTTAGGATCGGGGAACACCGGGGAGCTGTTTTTT.

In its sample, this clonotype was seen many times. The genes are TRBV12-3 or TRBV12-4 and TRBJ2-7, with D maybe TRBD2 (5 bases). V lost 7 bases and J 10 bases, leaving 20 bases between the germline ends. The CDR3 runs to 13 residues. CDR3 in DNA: TGTGCCAGCACCACTTCCAAAGTAGGAGGTCAGTACTTC. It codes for CASTTSKVGGQYF.

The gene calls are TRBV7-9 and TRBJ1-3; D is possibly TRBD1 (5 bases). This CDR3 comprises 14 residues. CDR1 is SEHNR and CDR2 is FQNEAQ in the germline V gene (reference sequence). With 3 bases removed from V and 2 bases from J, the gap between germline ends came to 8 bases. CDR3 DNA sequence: TGTGCCAGCAGCTTCGGACACCCTGGAAACACCATATATTTT. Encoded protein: CASSFGHPGNTIYF.

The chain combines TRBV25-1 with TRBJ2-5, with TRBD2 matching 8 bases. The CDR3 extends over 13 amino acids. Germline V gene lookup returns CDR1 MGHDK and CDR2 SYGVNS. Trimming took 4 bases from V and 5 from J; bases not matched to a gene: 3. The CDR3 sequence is CASSVGGAETQYF. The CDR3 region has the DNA TGTGCCAGCAGTGTCGGGGGGGCCGAGACCCAGTACTTC.

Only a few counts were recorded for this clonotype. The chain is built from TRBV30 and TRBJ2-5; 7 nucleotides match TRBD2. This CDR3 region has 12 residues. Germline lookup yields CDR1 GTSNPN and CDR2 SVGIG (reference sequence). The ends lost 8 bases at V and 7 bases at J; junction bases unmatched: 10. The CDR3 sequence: CATPTGGGTQYF. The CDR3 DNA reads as TGTGCCACGCCGACGGGGGGTGGGACCCAGTACTTC.

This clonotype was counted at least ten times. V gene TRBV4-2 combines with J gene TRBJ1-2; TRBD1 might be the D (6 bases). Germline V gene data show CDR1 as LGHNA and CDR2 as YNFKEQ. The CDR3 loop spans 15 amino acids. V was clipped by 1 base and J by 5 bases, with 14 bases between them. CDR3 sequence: CASSQGQGKFYGYTF. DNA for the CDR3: TGTGCCAGCAGCCAAGGGCAGGGGAAGTTTTATGGCTACACCTTC.

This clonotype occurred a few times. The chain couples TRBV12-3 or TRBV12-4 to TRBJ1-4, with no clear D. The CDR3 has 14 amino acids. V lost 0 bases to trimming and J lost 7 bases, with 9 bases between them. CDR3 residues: CASSLAYGVEKLFF. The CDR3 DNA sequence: TGTGCCAGCAGTTTAGCGTACGGGGTTGAAAAACTGTTTTTT.

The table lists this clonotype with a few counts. The CDR3 here is CASSPPLRHPPGELFF. The CDR3 DNA follows: TGTGCCAGCTCACCACCTTTGAGACACCCTCCCGGGGAGCTGTTTTTT. The rearrangement links TRBV18 to TRBJ2-2; D not resolved. The germline V gene encodes CDR1 KGHSH and CDR2 LQKENI. V lost 0 bases to trimming and J lost 6 bases, with 14 bases between them. The CDR3 sequence is 16 residues long.

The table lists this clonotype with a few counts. The CDR3 DNA reads as TGTGCCAGTAGTACCGAGCGCTCCTACGAGCAGTACTTC. This gives the protein CASSTERSYEQYF. The genes are TRBV19 and TRBJ2-7, with unresolved D. Germline-derived CDR1 and CDR2 are LNHDA and SQIVND (reference sequence). With 4 bases removed from V and 0 bases from J, the gap between germline ends came to 7 bases. This CDR3 contains 13 residues. Full variable domain (rest looked up from reference TRBV19 and TRBJ2-7): DGGITQSPKYLFRKEGQNVTLSCEQNLNHDAMYWYRQDPGQGLRLIYYSQIVNDFQKGDIAEGYSVSREKKESFPLTVTSAQKNPTAFYLCASSTERSYEQYFGPGTRLTVT.

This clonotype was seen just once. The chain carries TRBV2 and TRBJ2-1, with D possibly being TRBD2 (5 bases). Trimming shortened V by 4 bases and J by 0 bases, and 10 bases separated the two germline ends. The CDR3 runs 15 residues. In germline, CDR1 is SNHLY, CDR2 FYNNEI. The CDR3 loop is CASSGERSSYNEQFF. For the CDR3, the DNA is TGTGCCAGCAGTGGCGAGCGGAGCTCCTACAATGAGCAGTTCTTC.

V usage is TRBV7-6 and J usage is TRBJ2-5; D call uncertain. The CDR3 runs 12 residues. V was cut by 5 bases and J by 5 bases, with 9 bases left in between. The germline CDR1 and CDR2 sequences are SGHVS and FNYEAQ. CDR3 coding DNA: TGTGCCAGCAGCGTCCAGTGGGAGACCCAGTACTTC. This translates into CASSVQWETQYF. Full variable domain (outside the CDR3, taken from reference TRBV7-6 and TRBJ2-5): GAGVSQSPRYKVTKRGQDVALRCDPISGHVSLYWYRQALGQGPEFLTYFNYEAQQDKSGLPNDRFSAERPEGSISTLTIQRTEQRDSAMYRCASSVQWETQYFGPGTRLLVL.

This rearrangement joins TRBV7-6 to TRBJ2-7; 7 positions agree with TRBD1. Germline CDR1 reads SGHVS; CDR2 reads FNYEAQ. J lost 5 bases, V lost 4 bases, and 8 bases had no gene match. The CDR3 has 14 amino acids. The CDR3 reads CASSSPRQGDEQYF. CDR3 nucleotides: TGTGCCAGCAGCTCCCCCCGACAGGGAGACGAGCAGTACTTC.